Listed here are 12 T cell receptor beta chains from one sample, sequenced in a study of T-cell reconstitution after alpha-beta-depleted transplantation in children. The antigens of these receptors remain unknown. Preparation of the TCRbeta library involved a method that used unique molecular identifiers. Using its own MiXCR run on the PCR reads, TCRdb lists one record per CDR3 protein. The sample shows some 300,000 distinct CDR3 sequences, roughly 7.8% of them seen only once. Broader study findings: Hyperexpanded clones declined; after one year, newly produced T cells mostly supplied diversity.

The sequences come from peripheral blood, collected 360 days after TCRalphabeta/CD19-depleted stem cell transplant. These receptors were obtained from a female patient aged 2-9 years who had a stem cell transplant for Fanconi anemia, so the T cells may come from the graft donor.

This clonotype was found a few times. The chain is built from TRBV20-1 and TRBJ1-2; D possibly corresponds to TRBD1 (5 bases). V dropped 2 bases and J dropped 4 bases, with 11 bases sitting between them. The CDR3 loop spans 13 amino acids. Germline V gene lookup returns CDR1 DFQATT and CDR2 SNEGSKA (reference sequence). The CDR3 nucleotides are TGCAGTGCTAGATCACAGGTTCTCTATGGCTACACCTTC. Its translation is CSARSQVLYGYTF.

This clonotype was observed many times. The rearrangement joins TRBV9 to TRBJ2-1, with TRBD2 identical over 9 bases. The J segment lost 5 bases and the V segment lost 2 bases, leaving 5 bases of the junction unmatched. Germline V CDR1 and CDR2: SGDLS, YYNGEE. The CDR3 has 15 residues. CDR3 amino acids: CASSVSGGHHNEQFF. CDR3 DNA: TGTGCCAGCAGCGTTAGCGGGGGACACCACAATGAGCAGTTCTTC.

In its sample, this clonotype was seen many times. This chain links TRBV5-1 with TRBJ1-2; tentatively, D is TRBD1 (5 bases). The CDR3 is made up of 14 amino acids. Germline V CDR1 and CDR2: SGHRS, YFSETQ. V gave up 3 bases and J gave up 7 bases, with 16 bases separating them. CDR3 in DNA: TGCGCCAGCAGCTGGGGACTGGTGGAGAGTGGCTACACCTTC. Translated, it gives CASSWGLVESGYTF.

V gene TRBV5-1 combines with J gene TRBJ1-2; maybe TRBD1 (5 bases). There are 13 residues in the CDR3. V was shortened by 4 bases and J by 5 bases, with 12 bases between the two germline ends. The germline V gene encodes CDR1 SGHRS and CDR2 YFSETQ. CDR3 sequence reads: CASSVGRRYGYTF. DNA for the CDR3: TGCGCCAGCAGCGTGGGACGGCGATATGGCTACACCTTC.

There are many counts of this clonotype. The chain has TRBV6-5 and TRBJ2-2; no clear D gene. The CDR3 sequence is 13 residues long. Deletions cut 7 bases from V and 4 bases from J, with 10 bases between. Germline CDR1 reads MNHEY; CDR2 reads SVGAGI. The CDR3 nucleotides are TGTGCCAGCATTTCTCATTCCACCGGGGAGCTGTTTTTT. It translates to CASISHSTGELFF.

The table lists this clonotype with many counts. This chain links TRBV28 with TRBJ2-5; D is uncertain. Germline V CDR1 and CDR2: MDHEN, SYDVKM. Deletions cut 10 bases from V and 4 bases from J, with 19 bases between. CDR3 size: 14 residues. CDR3 in DNA: TGTGCCACTTACAACGAGGCTAAAGGAGAGACCCAGTACTTC. Translating it yields CATYNEAKGETQYF.

This clonotype was seen many times. This rearrangement joins TRBV9 to TRBJ1-6; D is unresolved. The CDR3 totals 13 residues. Germline-derived CDR1 and CDR2 are SGDLS and YYNGEE. The V and J ends lost 7 bases and 6 bases respectively, with 11 bases between them. The CDR3 reads CASSGFGNSPLHF. The CDR3 DNA reads as TGTGCCAGCTCTGGATTTGGTAATTCACCCCTCCACTTT.

This clonotype showed up just a few times. This rearrangement joins TRBV24-1 to TRBJ2-7; 11 bases agree with TRBD2. CDR1 is KGHDR, CDR2 SFDVKD, per germline. Trimming removed 2 bases from V and 6 bases from J; junction bases left unmatched: 5. This CDR3 is built from 15 residues. The CDR3 loop reads CATSDSRGTSGEQYF. CDR3 in DNA: TGTGCCACCAGTGATTCACGCGGGACTAGCGGCGAGCAGTACTTC.

This clonotype was counted ten times or more. V is TRBV29-1 and J is TRBJ1-5; 8 bases map to TRBD1. Germline values: CDR1 SQVTM, CDR2 ANQGSEA. The CDR3 runs 12 residues. V shed 5 bases and J 4 bases; nucleotides not matched to a gene: 1. The DNA of the CDR3 is TGCAGCGTTCGGACAGGGAATCAGCCCCAGCATTTT. This codes for CSVRTGNQPQHF.

This clonotype was counted ten times or more. The chain links TRBV6-2 or TRBV6-3 to TRBJ2-3; perhaps TRBD2 as D (6 bases). Trimming cost V 5 bases and J 2 bases, with 14 bases left between them. Germline lookup yields CDR1 MNHEY and CDR2 SVGEGT. CDR3 length: 15 residues. DNA for the CDR3: TGTGCCAGCAGTCGTCCGGGACTTCTCACAGATACGCAGTATTTT. Protein: CASSRPGLLTDTQYF.

This chain joins TRBV3-1 and TRBJ2-1; TRBD2 agrees at 14 bases. The V segment lost 0 bases and the J segment 5 bases; nucleotides outside the gene matches: 12. This CDR3 is 20 amino acids long. Germline assignment: CDR1 LGHDT and CDR2 YNNKEL (reference sequence). This chain's CDR3 is CASSQEGERRGLAGDNEQFF. CDR3 DNA: TGTGCCAGCAGCCAAGAGGGCGAAAGGAGGGGACTAGCGGGAGACAATGAGCAGTTCTTC.

This clonotype was picked up a small number of times. This chain uses TRBV2 with TRBJ2-3; possible D gene TRBD1, 6 bases. CDR1 is SNHLY and CDR2 is FYNNEI in the germline V gene. Trimming stripped 3 bases from V and 11 bases from J, with 15 bases between. The CDR3 covers 13 residues. CDR3 nucleotides: TGTGCCAGCAGTGACCGCCGGGACATCGGGCAGTATTTT. It is translated as CASSDRRDIGQYF.